This T cell receptor beta chain was sequenced for a study of shared clonotypes between healthy human individuals. Overall study results and limits: Non-shared clonotypes had lower generation probabilities than those shared by all four donors. Naive CD4 clonotypes were shared across several donors at about 5%.

CD45RO-negative, CCR7-selected cells formed the naive CD8 fraction, which excluded terminally differentiated effector memory CD45RA+ cells. This was a deep-level run. Sequencing was performed with immunoSEQ multiplex PCR; in TCRdb, only in-frame clones are kept and a portion is missing. This repertoire shows fewer than 800,000 clones, around 92% found once; its top ten account for about 24%. Concerning this clone itself: Its antigen is currently unknown.

From germline, CDR1 is MGHRA and CDR2 YSYEKL. V lost 5 bases, J lost 3 bases, and 6 bases stayed unmatched. The CDR3 is 15 amino acids. The receptor was derived from a man between 25 and 39 years old in good health. This sequence joins TRBV4-1 and TRBJ2-7; 11 positions match TRBD2. The sequenced material came from naive CD8+ T cells sorted from blood. The CDR3 loop is CASSKTSGIVYEQYF. DNA of the CDR3: TGCGCCAGCAGCAAGACTAGCGGGATTGTCTACGAGCAGTACTTC.